This T cell receptor beta chain derives from a study of OX40 agonist ivuxolimab in advanced cancers. Overall study context: Dose-escalation subjects each had hepatocellular carcinoma, melanoma, renal cell or head and neck cancer.

TCRdb's table, derived via immunoSEQ multiplex PCR, lists solely in-frame clones and lacks some. The table has fewer than 120,000 clones, roughly 89% seen once. The trim removed 5 bases at V and 1 base at J, leaving 3 bases unmatched. CDR3 length: 15 residues. Germline-derived CDR1 and CDR2 are LNHDA and SQIVND (reference sequence). This clone was picked up a small number of times. The specimen was CD4+ or CD8+ T cells sorted from blood, collected in a trial of the OX40 agonist ivuxolimab. The TCR sequence derives from an adult with an advanced solid tumor such as melanoma, head and neck, liver or kidney cancer. The chain is built from TRBV19 and TRBJ1-1; 11 bases agree with TRBD1. CDR3: CASSPGQGGNTEAFF. CDR3 sequence (DNA): TGTGCCAGTAGTCCGGGACAGGGGGGGAACACTGAAGCTTTCTTT.